This T cell receptor beta chain stems from a study of blood T cell repertoires in COVID-19. Looking at the study overall: Acute and convalescent COVID-19 samples came from the United States, Italy and Spain. PBMCs, B-cell-depleted T cells, or T cells were the source of the cDNA or gDNA that made up the material.

Original handling: Amplification of reference gene primers was used by the study to estimate nucleated cell counts. The method was immunoSEQ multiplex PCR; TCRdb's version includes in-frame clones alone and lacks a portion of them. The V and J calls and clone size come from that table; D and trimming were worked out from the DNA. The data show 150,000 to 200,000 clones, around four fifths seen once. Germline loops: CDR1 SEHNR, CDR2 FQNEAQ (reference sequence). V gave up 5 bases and J gave up 3 bases; unmatched junction bases: 13. The CDR3 contains 16 residues. Sequenced input: peripheral blood. V is TRBV7-9 and J is TRBJ2-7; 7 bases align to TRBD1. This receptor was identified in a woman in her thirties with acute or convalescent COVID-19. The CDR3 DNA reads TGTGCCAGCAGCCCACTTAGGGGGACAGCTCTCTACGAGCAGTACTTC. It is translated as CASSPLRGTALYEQYF.